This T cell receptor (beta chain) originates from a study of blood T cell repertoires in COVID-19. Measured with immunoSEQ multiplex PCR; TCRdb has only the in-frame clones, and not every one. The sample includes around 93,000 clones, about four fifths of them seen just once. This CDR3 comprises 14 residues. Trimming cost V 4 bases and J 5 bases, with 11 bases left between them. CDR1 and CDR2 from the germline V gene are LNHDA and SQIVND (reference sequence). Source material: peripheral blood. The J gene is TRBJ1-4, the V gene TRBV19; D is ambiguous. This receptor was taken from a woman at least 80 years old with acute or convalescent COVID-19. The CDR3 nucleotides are TGTGCCAGTAGTAACGGGGTCTACAATGAAAAACTGTTTTTT. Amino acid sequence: CASSNGVYNEKLFF.